A selection of T cell receptor beta chains follows, all from one sample in a study of T cell changes during pregnancy in multiple sclerosis. TCRdb's copy holds only in-frame clones and misses some; the assay was immunoSEQ multiplex PCR. The sample yields about 76,000 clones, roughly 92% seen once. This specimen consisted of peripheral blood, obtained after pregnancy. The receptor source for this set is a female donor in good health, enrolled as a control in a pregnancy study. Each CDR3 is given with its conserved first and last residue. Fields, in order: V gene, D gene, J gene, clone size, CDR3 DNA, CDR3 protein. D genes are given only for firm matches. The listing skips clone size in some rows; elsewhere it reads once, few, many or a size class.

v_call: TRBV5-4; d_call: TRBD2; j_call: TRBJ2-5; clone_size: NA; cdr3_nt: TGTGCCAGCAGCTTCCAGAGAGACAGCGGGGGGTGGGAGACCCAGTACTTC; cdr3_aa: CASSFQRDSGGWETQYF
v_call: TRBV27; d_call: TRBD2; j_call: TRBJ2-7; clone_size: NA; cdr3_nt: TGTGCCAGCGCCCAAGCGGGGGGCCGTTCCTCCTACGAGCAGTACTTC; cdr3_aa: CASAQAGGRSSYEQYF
v_call: TRBV5-4; d_call: TRBD1; j_call: TRBJ1-2; clone_size: NA; cdr3_nt: TGTGCCAGCAGCTTGGTCGGGACAGGGGCCTATGGCTACACCTTC; cdr3_aa: CASSLVGTGAYGYTF
v_call: TRBV10-3; d_call: NA; j_call: TRBJ1-2; clone_size: NA; cdr3_nt: TGTGCCATCAAGGCCGCAGGCCGTGGCTATGGCTACACCTTC; cdr3_aa: CAIKAAGRGYGYTF
v_call: TRBV5-1; d_call: NA; j_call: TRBJ1-6; clone_size: NA; cdr3_nt: TGCGCCAGCAGCTTGGGAAGCGGGGACAATAATTCACCCCTCCACTTT; cdr3_aa: CASSLGSGDNNSPLHF
v_call: TRBV6-5; d_call: NA; j_call: TRBJ1-2; clone_size: once; cdr3_nt: TGTGCCAGCAGTAGTCAGAAATATGGCTACACCTTC; cdr3_aa: CASSSQKYGYTF
v_call: TRBV4-1; d_call: NA; j_call: TRBJ1-3; clone_size: NA; cdr3_nt: TGCGCCAGCACAGCGGGAAACACCATATATTTT; cdr3_aa: CASTAGNTIYF
v_call: TRBV7-8; d_call: NA; j_call: TRBJ1-5; clone_size: NA; cdr3_nt: TGTGCCAGCAGCTTGGATTGGGGATTCGGCGCGGGTCAGCCCCAGCATTTT; cdr3_aa: CASSLDWGFGAGQPQHF
v_call: TRBV28; d_call: NA; j_call: TRBJ1-1; clone_size: NA; cdr3_nt: TGTGCCAGCAGTTTATCCTCATGGTCTATGAACACTGAAGCTTTCTTT; cdr3_aa: CASSLSSWSMNTEAFF
v_call: TRBV5-1; d_call: NA; j_call: TRBJ2-1; clone_size: NA; cdr3_nt: TGCGCCAGCAGCTCTGACTATCGTGTATCTACCAATGAGCAGTTCTTC; cdr3_aa: CASSSDYRVSTNEQFF